A selection of T cell receptor beta chains follows, all from one sample in a study of metastatic and nonmetastatic thyroid tumors. MiXCR was used by TCRdb to re-call the PCR reads. The sample yields tens of thousands of clones, 25% to 30% seen once. Input material: blood. The receptors shown here come from a female donor with papillary thyroid cancer or a benign thyroid nodule (not recorded which). Some clones in this sample may be carry-over from other donors' samples. Each CDR3 is given with its conserved first and last residue.

j_call: TRBJ1-6; v_call: TRBV12-5; cdr3_aa: CASGLLVGRHSPLPF
j_call: TRBJ2-7; v_call: TRBV11-1; cdr3_aa: CASSSGTAGLFGEQYF
j_call: TRBJ1-2; v_call: TRBV20-1; cdr3_aa: CSARPGQEAYGYTF
j_call: TRBJ1-2; v_call: TRBV19; cdr3_aa: CASSISQNYGYTF
j_call: TRBJ2-6; v_call: TRBV10-2; cdr3_aa: CASSPPRDRSSGANVLTF
j_call: TRBJ2-1; v_call: TRBV30; cdr3_aa: CAWRKVAGVYNEQFF
j_call: TRBJ2-7; v_call: TRBV5-6; cdr3_aa: CASSFAGRDEQYF
j_call: TRBJ2-3; v_call: TRBV13; cdr3_aa: CASSPTSGRAGSNTQYF
j_call: TRBJ2-1; v_call: TRBV7-1; cdr3_aa: CASSAFGGRQLYNEQFF
j_call: TRBJ1-2; v_call: TRBV19; cdr3_aa: CASSPGAGIYGYTF
j_call: TRBJ2-7; v_call: TRBV28; cdr3_aa: CASSFWSIYEQYF
j_call: TRBJ1-2; v_call: TRBV28; cdr3_aa: CASKRASNYGYTF
j_call: TRBJ2-7; v_call: TRBV20-1; cdr3_aa: CSARDSSGPSYEQYF
j_call: TRBJ1-1; v_call: TRBV19; cdr3_aa: CASSIPGNTEAFF
j_call: TRBJ2-5; v_call: TRBV12-3/TRBV12-4; cdr3_aa: CASSRPGQGVETQYF
j_call: TRBJ1-5; v_call: TRBV5-5; cdr3_aa: CASSLSQLSNQPQHF
j_call: TRBJ2-6; v_call: TRBV28; cdr3_aa: CASSLLRGMSGANVLTF
j_call: TRBJ2-6; v_call: TRBV6-5; cdr3_aa: CASSYSGLKSSGANVLTF
j_call: TRBJ1-6; v_call: TRBV2; cdr3_aa: CASSLEGFNSPLHF
j_call: TRBJ1-2; v_call: TRBV6-2/TRBV6-3; cdr3_aa: CASSYHHGGYTF
j_call: TRBJ2-7; v_call: TRBV11-2; cdr3_aa: CASSSLGQGANEQYF
j_call: TRBJ2-1; v_call: TRBV11-1; cdr3_aa: CASSSGTSGYNEQFF
j_call: TRBJ1-1; v_call: TRBV27; cdr3_aa: CASREWSDPNTEAFF
j_call: TRBJ2-7; v_call: TRBV24-1; cdr3_aa: CATSDSGQGGVYEQYF
j_call: TRBJ2-7; v_call: TRBV19; cdr3_aa: CASSPGHTYEQYF
j_call: TRBJ2-1; v_call: TRBV29-1; cdr3_aa: CSVEGLAGVDEQFF
j_call: TRBJ2-5; v_call: TRBV6-1; cdr3_aa: CASSEIAQETQYF
j_call: TRBJ1-2; v_call: TRBV11-2; cdr3_aa: CASLRRDRGRTPRHYGYTF
j_call: TRBJ2-1; v_call: TRBV7-3; cdr3_aa: CASSSDRGYYNEQFF
j_call: TRBJ2-1; v_call: TRBV11-2; cdr3_aa: CASSQGGYNEQFF
j_call: TRBJ1-1; v_call: TRBV6-5; cdr3_aa: CASSYGTGVNTEAFF
j_call: TRBJ2-3; v_call: TRBV6-5; cdr3_aa: CASTLTRDSSEYF
j_call: TRBJ1-1; v_call: TRBV15; cdr3_aa: CATSREGTGGGEAFF
j_call: TRBJ2-5; v_call: TRBV11-2; cdr3_aa: CASSPRTSGRVRTQYF
j_call: TRBJ2-2; v_call: TRBV27; cdr3_aa: CASSSLGELFF
j_call: TRBJ2-3; v_call: TRBV12-3/TRBV12-4; cdr3_aa: CASSNVRGLTDTQYF